One and the same sample provided the 18 T cell receptor beta chains below, sequenced in a study of cytomegalovirus exposure and HLA in healthy donors. A multiplex PCR was run with 60 Vbeta primers and 13 Jbeta primers. Using immunoSEQ multiplex PCR, the repertoire was profiled, and TCRdb retains in-frame clones only, with some absent. The repertoire includes about 67,000 clones, 68% of them detected once, and under 2.5% sits in the top ten. What was sequenced was PBMCs. The receptors derive from a woman aged 30 to 39 in good health and CMV-seronegative.

This chain connects TRBV2 to TRBJ1-2; D unclear. The CDR3 totals 13 residues. Germline V gives CDR1 SNHLY, CDR2 FYNNEI. Trimming cost V 6 bases and J 3 bases, with 11 bases left between them. CDR3 DNA: TGTGCCAGCAGCGGGGAGCTCGACTATGGCTACACCTTC. This codes for CASSGELDYGYTF.

V is TRBV21-1 and J is TRBJ1-4. TRBV21-1 is a known pseudogene. The CDR3 is 21 amino acids. The CDR3 spells CASSNRGNQGRRGGFNEKLFF. The CDR3 coding sequence is TGTGCCAGCAGCAACAGAGGAAATCAAGGGCGGAGGGGCGGTTTTAATGAAAAACTGTTTTTT.

This rearrangement joins TRBV19 to TRBJ2-3; 9 nucleotides align to TRBD1. The CDR3 extends over 15 amino acids. Germline V gene lookup returns CDR1 LNHDA and CDR2 SQIVND (reference sequence). V lost 5 bases and J lost 1; bases outside the gene matches: 4. In nucleotides, the CDR3 is TGTGCCAGTAGTTGGACAGGGGTGGGCACAGATACGCAGTATTTT. This gives the protein CASSWTGVGTDTQYF.

This clone was observed a few times. The chain couples TRBV27 to TRBJ2-2, with 8 bases lining up with TRBD1. Trimming at V came to 6 bases and at J to 1 base, leaving 4 bases not matched to a gene. The CDR3 is 15 residues long. In germline, CDR1 is MNHEY, CDR2 SMNVEV (reference sequence). In nucleotides, the CDR3 is TGTGCCAGCAGCCTCAGGGGGCGGAACACCGGGGAGCTGTTTTTT. Its translation is CASSLRGRNTGELFF.

The V and J genes are TRBV5-1 and TRBJ1-2; possibly TRBD1 for D (6 bases). The CDR3 covers 14 residues. The V gene's germline CDR1 is SGHRS and CDR2 YFSETQ. Deletions cut 4 bases from V and 8 bases from J, with 18 bases between. The CDR3 loop is CASSIGTFQGGYTF. The CDR3 bases are TGCGCCAGCAGCATAGGGACCTTCCAGGGGGGCTACACCTTC. The whole variable domain, filled in from reference TRBV5-1 and TRBJ1-2, reads KAGVTQTPRYLIKTRGQQVTLSCSPISGHRSVSWYQQTPGQGLQFLFEYFSETQRNKGNFPGRFSGRQFSNSRSEMNVSTLELGDSALYLCASSIGTFQGGYTFGSGTRLTVV.

This clone was counted a few times. This chain links TRBV19 with TRBJ1-1; 7 positions match TRBD1. The CDR3 totals 14 residues. V gave up 5 bases and J gave up 4 bases; unmatched junction bases: 7. Germline V gene sequence: CDR1 LNHDA, CDR2 SQIVND (reference sequence). CDR3 sequence: CASSVTGDITEAFF. CDR3 sequence (DNA): TGTGCCAGTAGTGTAACAGGGGATATCACTGAAGCTTTCTTT.

The rearrangement uses TRBV5-4 and TRBJ2-3; D may be TRBD1 (6 bases). The V end lost 4 bases, the J end lost 2 bases, and 14 bases lay between the germline ends. This CDR3 comprises 15 residues. Per the germline V gene, CDR1 is SGHNT and CDR2 is YYREEE (reference sequence). The CDR3 is CASSLGQRATDTQYF. The CDR3 DNA reads TGTGCCAGCAGCCTAGGACAGCGCGCCACAGATACGCAGTATTTT.

The CDR3 protein is CASNPRKQLYEQYF. For the CDR3, the DNA is TGTGCCAGCAACCCACGGAAACAGCTGTACGAGCAGTACTTC. This chain connects TRBV2 to TRBJ2-7; D gene ambiguous. V was cut by 7 bases and J by 4 bases, with 17 bases left in between. CDR1 is SNHLY, CDR2 FYNNEI, per germline. This CDR3 is built from 14 residues.

The chain couples TRBV11-2 to TRBJ2-2; no clear D. The CDR3 covers 15 residues. Looked up from germline, CDR1 is SGHAT and CDR2 is FQNNGV. V shed 2 bases and J shed 1 base, with 8 bases lying between them. In DNA, the CDR3 is TGTGCCAGCAGCTTATTTACAGAGAACACCGGGGAGCTGTTTTTT. Translating gives CASSLFTENTGELFF.

This chain links TRBV21-1 with TRBJ1-3. TRBV21-1 counts as a pseudogene. This CDR3 has 17 amino acids. CDR3 protein: CASSKTEGGEAGNTIYF. CDR3 nucleotide sequence: TGTGCCAGCAGCAAAACGGAAGGAGGGGAAGCTGGAAACACCATATATTTT.

This sequence joins TRBV19 and TRBJ2-6, with 7 positions matching TRBD2. CDR1 and CDR2 (germline): LNHDA, SQIVND (reference sequence). The CDR3 is made up of 16 amino acids. The V gene end was trimmed by 3 bases and the J gene end by 2 bases; junction bases not matched to a gene: 4. CDR3 loop: CASSMGGYAGANVLTF. The CDR3 coding sequence is TGTGCCAGTAGTATGGGGGGGTACGCTGGGGCCAACGTCCTGACTTTC.

V and J are TRBV5-1 and TRBJ1-2; the D gene is possibly TRBD1 (6 bases). Germline V gives CDR1 SGHRS, CDR2 YFSETQ. This CDR3 contains 14 residues. Deletions cut 4 bases from V and 4 bases from J, with 14 bases between. The CDR3, as DNA: TGCGCCAGCAGCCCGAATTCACAGGGCTATGGCTACACCTTC. Translating gives CASSPNSQGYGYTF.

The CDR3 here is CASSPSGGSSYNEQFF. Written as DNA, the CDR3 is TGTGCCAGCAGCCCATCGGGGGGGAGCTCCTACAATGAGCAGTTCTTC. The gene calls are TRBV7-9 and TRBJ2-1, with 8 bases matching TRBD2. V lost 5 bases and J lost 0; bases outside the gene matches: 6. CDR3 length: 16 residues. The germline gives CDR1 SEHNR, CDR2 FQNEAQ (reference sequence).

V is TRBV29-1 and J is TRBJ1-3, with TRBD1 matching over 11 bases. V trimming: 4 bases; J trimming: 4 bases; junction bases outside the gene matches: 6. The CDR3 is 15 residues long. Germline-derived CDR1 and CDR2 are SQVTM and ANQGSEA. The CDR3 sequence is CSVGAGTGGGNTIYF. CDR3 sequence (DNA): TGCAGCGTTGGAGCTGGGACAGGGGGAGGAAACACCATATATTTT.

This rearrangement joins TRBV6-6 to TRBJ2-1, with a possible D match to TRBD1 (5 bases). Trimming removed 7 bases at V and 7 bases at J, with 20 bases between. This CDR3 region has 15 residues. The germline V gene has CDR1 MNHNY and CDR2 SVGAGI (reference sequence). CDR3 protein: CASTLIPQGDNEQFF. As DNA, the CDR3 is TGTGCCAGCACCCTTATTCCGCAGGGTGATAATGAGCAGTTCTTC.

This clone was seen more than once but under ten times. The chain employs TRBV7-2 and TRBJ2-7, with D perhaps matching TRBD2 (5 bases). The V gene's germline CDR1 is SGHTA and CDR2 FQGNSA. The germline V and J ends were trimmed by 1 base and 5 bases, with 15 bases remaining between them. The CDR3 runs 15 residues. The CDR3 here is CASSLESREFDEQYF. The DNA for the CDR3 is TGTGCCAGCAGCTTAGAAAGTAGGGAGTTTGACGAGCAGTACTTC.

This chain joins TRBV5-6 and TRBJ1-5, with unresolved D. CDR3 length equals 16 residues. The germline V and J ends were trimmed by 2 bases and 0 bases, with 12 bases remaining between them. Germline V gene data show CDR1 as SGHDT and CDR2 as YYEEEE. CDR3 sequence reads: CASSFGWRDSNQPQHF. The CDR3 DNA is TGTGCCAGCAGCTTCGGCTGGAGGGATAGCAATCAGCCCCAGCATTTT.

This clone was counted a few times. J is TRBJ2-7 and V is TRBV6-5, with a tentative D call TRBD1 (5 bases). Deletions cut 5 bases from V and 2 bases from J, with 13 bases between. The CDR3 extends over 14 amino acids. The germline V gene encodes CDR1 MNHEY and CDR2 SVGAGI. CDR3 sequence (DNA): TGTGCCAGCAGTCCGAGACAGCTCACCTACGAGCAGTACTTC. It translates to CASSPRQLTYEQYF.